The TCR beta chain described here comes from a study of PD-L1 blockade in urothelial cancer. Study as a whole: Researchers looked at the blood 3 weeks (second dose) and 6 weeks after treatment began.

The table came from immunoSEQ multiplex PCR; TCRdb's copy has only in-frame clones and leaves some out. This sample carries approximately 86,000 clones, about 85% of them seen once, and the ten largest clones take approximately 6.7%. Time point denoted: pretreatment peripheral blood. This clone was counted a few times. The clonotype comes from a man aged 40-55 years with urothelial cancer. Here the sequenced sample was PBMCs, taken around atezolizumab (anti-PD-L1) treatment.

In DNA form, the CDR3 reads TGTGCCAGCAGCTTGGCCGGTGCGGGAGGGCGCGAGCAGTACTTC. Translating it yields CASSLAGAGGREQYF. The gene calls are TRBV5-6 and TRBJ2-7; TRBD2 aligns across 9 bases. In germline, CDR1 is SGHDT, CDR2 YYEEEE. V was clipped by 0 bases and J by 6 bases; unmatched bases: 7. The CDR3 runs to 15 residues.